This T cell receptor beta chain was found in a study of graft-versus-host responses after intestinal transplantation. This clone turned up a few times. The J segment lost 3 bases and the V segment lost 3 bases, leaving 5 bases of the junction unmatched. This CDR3 has 14 amino acids. Germline CDR1 and CDR2: SEHNR and FQNEAQ (reference sequence). The data were produced by immunoSEQ multiplex PCR, yet TCRdb's version contains in-frame clones alone and is incomplete. The top ten hold approximately 4.7% of the sample, which has around 12,000 clones, 93% seen once. Material: PBMCs, obtained 1032 days after intestinal transplantation. The rearrangement uses TRBV7-9 and TRBJ2-7, with 7 positions matching TRBD1. The receptor's source is a human patient who received an intestinal transplant, so some T cells may come from the graft donor. CDR3 nucleotides: TGTGCCAGCAGCTTGCGAGGGACAGACTACGAGCAGTACTTC. Translated: CASSLRGTDYEQYF.